This T cell receptor beta chain was documented in a study of spatial heterogeneity in lung cancer. Study outcomes and limitations: Expanded alpha and beta TCR counts within tumors tracked tumor mutation counts.

TCR cDNA molecules were tagged individually, and each one carried a unique molecular identifier. TCRdb used MiXCR to reprocess the 5' RACE reads, holding one entry per CDR3 protein. In the table there are about 18,000 distinct CDR3 sequences, 6.5% to 8.5% of which are singletons. The sample's time point: sample taken at primary tumor resection. Extraction of whole RNA from tumor, nontumor lung or frozen PBMC preceded unsorted sequencing. V lost 9 bases and J lost 3, with 15 bases in between. Germline lookup yields CDR1 SNHLY and CDR2 FYNNEI. The CDR3 is 14 amino acids. A remark on this clonotype: Its target is not known.

Sequencing used lung tumor tissue, obtained at surgery. The chain joins TRBV2 to TRBJ1-5, with D uncertain. The clonotype was recovered from a male donor with early-stage non-small cell lung cancer. CDR3 amino acids: CASNPTGSNQPQHF. DNA of the CDR3: TGTGCCAGTAATCCGACCGGGTCCAATCAGCCCCAGCATTTT.